This TCR beta chain was identified during a study of OX40 agonist ivuxolimab in advanced cancers. This CDR3 region has 15 residues. The germline CDR1 and CDR2 sequences are LGHNA and YNFKEQ. V shed 0 bases and J shed 1 base, with 8 bases lying between them. At baseline, cycle 4 day 1, and cycle 7 day 1, blood was sampled. TCRdb's table, derived via immunoSEQ multiplex PCR, lists solely in-frame clones and lacks some. The sample contains about 35,000 clones, roughly 84% of which appear only once. The sequence was collected from an adult with an advanced solid tumor such as melanoma, head and neck, liver or kidney cancer. The sequencing here drew on CD4+ or CD8+ T cells sorted from blood, taken in a trial of the OX40 agonist ivuxolimab. The rearrangement links TRBV4-2 to TRBJ2-3; no clear D gene. Written as DNA, the CDR3 is TGTGCCAGCAGCCAAGATTCCCAGGGCACAGATACGCAGTATTTT. The encoded protein is CASSQDSQGTDTQYF.